This entry lists 22 T cell receptor beta chains sequenced from one sample in a study of T cell responses to AZD1222 COVID-19 vaccine. The table came from immunoSEQ multiplex PCR; TCRdb's copy has only in-frame clones and leaves some out. This sample has around 180,000 clones, with approximately 92% found just once. The material sequenced was peripheral blood, taken on day 0 of AZD1222 vaccination. These receptors were collected from an adult in good health.

This clone was seen a few times. The chain carries TRBV4-3 and TRBJ2-2; D is unclear. Trimming cost V 3 bases and J 4 bases, with 18 bases left between them. The CDR3 is made up of 17 amino acids. The germline V gene encodes CDR1 LGHNA and CDR2 YSLEER. This chain's CDR3 is CASSQTLETPVTGELFF. DNA for the CDR3: TGCGCCAGCAGCCAGACCTTGGAGACACCGGTCACCGGGGAGCTGTTTTTT.

CDR3 bases: TGTGCCAGCAGCTTAAGTCGACGGGTAAATGAAAAACTGTTTTTT. The encoded protein is CASSLSRRVNEKLFF. The rearrangement uses TRBV11-1 and TRBJ1-4; D ambiguous. V was pared by 2 bases and J by 5 bases, with 12 bases between. This CDR3 is built from 15 residues. Germline V gene lookup returns CDR1 SGHAT and CDR2 FQDESV (reference sequence).

CDR3 nucleotides: TGTGCCAGCAGTTTGGGCCGCGGAACTGAAGCTTTCTTT. This codes for CASSLGRGTEAFF. The J gene is TRBJ1-1, the V gene TRBV27; the D is unclear. The germline CDR1 and CDR2 sequences are MNHEY and SMNVEV (reference sequence). Trimming cost V 3 bases and J 5 bases, with 10 bases left between them. The CDR3 sequence is 13 residues long.

The chain links TRBV7-9 to TRBJ1-1; perhaps TRBD1 as D (6 bases). CDR3 length: 14 residues. CDR1 and CDR2 from the germline V gene are SEHNR and FQNEAQ (reference sequence). V dropped 6 bases and J dropped 2 bases, with 13 bases sitting between them. The DNA of the CDR3 is TGTGCCAGCAGAGACGGGACACCAAACACTGAAGCTTTCTTT. Protein product: CASRDGTPNTEAFF.

The table lists this clone with a few counts. The chain uses TRBV15 and TRBJ1-1, with D possibly matching TRBD1 (5 bases). The length of the CDR3 is 14 residues. Trimming took 3 bases from V and 5 from J, leaving 13 bases between them. CDR1 and CDR2 from the germline V gene are LNHNV and YYDKDF (reference sequence). CDR3 sequence reads: CATSSSQGDTEAFF. CDR3 nucleotides: TGTGCCACCAGCAGTTCGCAGGGTGATACTGAAGCTTTCTTT.

V is TRBV18 and J is TRBJ2-1; D is unclear. V shed 3 bases and J shed 4 bases, with 16 bases lying between them. The CDR3 loop spans 16 amino acids. CDR1 and CDR2 from the germline V gene are KGHSH and LQKENI. Here the CDR3 DNA reads TGTGCCAGCTCACCTTTGACCCCGGAAAAATACAATGAGCAGTTCTTC. It is translated as CASSPLTPEKYNEQFF.

This chain connects TRBV12-5 to TRBJ2-2; D gene uncertain. There are 14 residues in the CDR3. Trimming stripped 2 bases from V and 1 base from J, with 5 bases between. CDR1 and CDR2 from the germline V gene are LGHNT and FRNRAP. CDR3 bases: TGTGCTAGTGGTTTGACACTGAACACCGGGGAGCTGTTTTTT. Translation: CASGLTLNTGELFF. Looking up the rest from reference TRBV12-5 and TRBJ2-2 gives the full variable domain: DARVTQTPRHKVTEMGQEVTMRCQPILGHNTVFWYRQTMMQGLELLAYFRNRAPLDDSGMPKDRFSAEMPDATLATLKIQPSEPRDSAVYFCASGLTLNTGELFFGEGSRLTVL.

The rearrangement uses TRBV5-1 and TRBJ2-1; 12 nucleotides line up with TRBD1. This CDR3 comprises 15 residues. Germline CDR1 reads SGHRS; CDR2 reads YFSETQ. The V gene end was trimmed by 4 bases and the J gene end by 7 bases; junction bases not matched to a gene: 6. CDR3 residues: CASSPGQGAENEQFF. The CDR3 nucleotides are TGCGCCAGCAGCCCGGGACAGGGGGCTGAGAATGAGCAGTTCTTC.

V is TRBV21-1 and J is TRBJ1-2. TRBV21-1 is annotated as a pseudogene. The CDR3 runs to 15 residues. CDR3 nucleotide sequence: TGTGCCAGCAGCAACCCCCCCCCTACAAACTATGGCTACACCTTC. This codes for CASSNPPPTNYGYTF.

The V and J genes are TRBV12-3 or TRBV12-4 and TRBJ2-5; D unresolved. The CDR3 contains 12 residues. The V end lost 3 bases, the J end lost 7 bases, and 9 bases lay between the germline ends. The CDR3 DNA follows: TGTGCCAGCAGTTTCTTGCAATCGACCCAGTACTTC. As protein: CASSFLQSTQYF.

The chain recombines TRBV3-1 (or the pseudogene TRBV3-2) with TRBJ1-1; no reliable D call. This CDR3 has 14 residues. Per germline, CDR1 LGHDT and CDR2 YNNKEL (reference sequence). The V gene lost 0 bases and the J gene lost 7 bases, with 12 bases spanning the gap. The CDR3 is CASSQDLVTGEAFF. CDR3 bases: TGTGCCAGCAGCCAAGATTTAGTAACCGGTGAAGCTTTCTTT.

This clone was observed once. The rearrangement links TRBV29-1 to TRBJ1-4; 9 nucleotides match TRBD1. CDR1 and CDR2 from the germline V gene are SQVTM and ANQGSEA. This CDR3 region has 13 residues. V gave up 6 bases and J gave up 7 bases; unmatched junction bases: 6. The CDR3 sequence is CSVIQGAGEKLFF. As DNA, the CDR3 is TGCAGCGTGATACAGGGGGCAGGTGAAAAACTGTTTTTT.

This rearrangement joins TRBV7-9 to TRBJ1-1; tentatively, D is TRBD1 (5 bases). Per the germline V gene, CDR1 is SEHNR and CDR2 is FQNEAQ (reference sequence). The CDR3 runs to 13 residues. The V gene lost 7 bases and the J gene lost 2 bases, with 11 bases spanning the gap. CDR3 sequence: CASTRDGNTEAFF. For the CDR3, the DNA is TGTGCCAGCACCCGGGACGGTAACACTGAAGCTTTCTTT.

The V call is TRBV28, the J call TRBJ2-3; TRBD1 aligns across 10 bases. With V trimmed by 4 bases and J by 0 bases, 4 bases remained unmatched. From germline, CDR1 is MDHEN and CDR2 SYDVKM. CDR3 length: 16 amino acids. The CDR3 bases are TGTGCCAGCAGTTCCCGGGACAGGGGTAGCACAGATACGCAGTATTTT. Translated, it gives CASSSRDRGSTDTQYF.

The chain recombines TRBV2 with TRBJ1-2, with D tentatively TRBD1 (6 bases). Germline assignment: CDR1 SNHLY and CDR2 FYNNEI. Trimming took 5 bases from V and 9 from J, leaving 10 bases between them. This CDR3 is 11 amino acids long. The CDR3 sequence is CASSNTGSYTF. The DNA of the CDR3 is TGTGCCAGCAGTAACACAGGGAGCTACACCTTC.

The rearrangement links TRBV7-3 to TRBJ2-6; 9 bases agree with TRBD1. Losses at the gene ends were 8 bases for V and 1 base for J; bases not matched to a gene: 9. Looked up from germline, CDR1 is SGHTA and CDR2 is FQGTGA. The CDR3 extends over 17 amino acids. Here the CDR3 DNA reads TGTGCCAGCGGAATAACCGGGACAGGGTCTGGGGCCAACGTCCTGACTTTC. The encoded protein is CASGITGTGSGANVLTF.

J is TRBJ1-5 and V is TRBV12-2. TRBV12-2 is designated a pseudogene. The CDR3 has 12 amino acids. This CDR3 reads CASLSGWQPQHF. The CDR3 nucleotides read TGTGCAAGTTTGTCGGGGTGGCAGCCCCAGCATTTT.

The chain combines TRBV9 with TRBJ1-1; TRBD1 might be the D (6 bases). This CDR3 spans 15 amino acids. The germline V and J ends were trimmed by 6 bases and 3 bases, with 18 bases remaining between them. Germline CDR1 and CDR2: SGDLS and YYNGEE. The CDR3 region is CASTRWGQGDTEAFF. The CDR3 region has the DNA TGTGCCAGCACCCGCTGGGGGCAGGGCGACACTGAAGCTTTCTTT.

The V and J genes are TRBV7-8 and TRBJ1-4; D is uncertain. CDR3 size: 16 residues. Trimming pared 5 bases from V and 0 bases from J, leaving 13 bases between. CDR1 and CDR2 (germline): SGHVS, FQNEAQ. The DNA of the CDR3 is TGTGCCAGCAGCCCTGTACGACTTGCAACTAATGAAAAACTGTTTTTT. Amino acids: CASSPVRLATNEKLFF.

This rearrangement joins TRBV19 to TRBJ1-1; 11 bases line up with TRBD1. V shed 5 bases, J shed 2 bases, and the junction held 7 bases outside the gene matches. The germline gives CDR1 LNHDA, CDR2 SQIVND (reference sequence). This CDR3 has 16 amino acids. The chain's CDR3 is CASSLWTGGGNTEAFF. DNA for the CDR3: TGTGCCAGTAGTCTTTGGACAGGGGGCGGAAACACTGAAGCTTTCTTT.

The chain couples TRBV3-1 (or the pseudogene TRBV3-2) to TRBJ1-1; D is uncertain. V was cut by 4 bases and J by 1 base, with 10 bases left in between. Germline V lookup: CDR1 LGHDT, CDR2 YNNKEL (reference sequence). CDR3 size: 14 residues. The CDR3: CASSPLEGNTEAFF. For the CDR3, the DNA is TGTGCCAGCAGCCCCTTAGAGGGGAACACTGAAGCTTTCTTT.

CDR3 residues: CASSYATSGVTEAFF. The CDR3 bases are TGTGCCAGCAGTTACGCCACCTCAGGGGTAACTGAAGCTTTCTTT. This rearrangement joins TRBV6-5 to TRBJ1-1; perhaps TRBD1 as D (6 bases). Trimming cost V 2 bases and J 5 bases, with 15 bases left between them. In germline, CDR1 is MNHEY, CDR2 SVGAGI. This CDR3 region has 15 residues.